One and the same sample provided the 7 T cell receptor beta chains below, sequenced in a study of blood T cell repertoires in COVID-19. Profiled with immunoSEQ multiplex PCR; TCRdb holds only in-frame clones, not every one. The data show about 220,000 clones, with around 82% seen just once and about 2.4% held by the top ten. Sequenced: peripheral blood. Every receptor here comes from a woman aged 55-75 years with acute or convalescent COVID-19.

V usage is TRBV27 and J usage is TRBJ1-1; possibly TRBD1 for D (5 bases). The CDR3 spans 12 residues. CDR1 MNHEY and CDR2 SMNVEV come from the germline V gene (reference sequence). The V end lost 0 bases, the J end lost 11 bases, and 10 bases lay between the germline ends. CDR3 sequence: CASSLSGQTAFF. The CDR3 DNA sequence: TGTGCCAGCAGTTTATCAGGACAAACGGCTTTCTTT.

This chain connects TRBV30 to TRBJ2-1; a weak D match, TRBD1 (6 bases). V was clipped by 0 bases and J by 7 bases, with 16 bases between them. The germline V gene encodes CDR1 GTSNPN and CDR2 SVGIG (reference sequence). The CDR3 consists of 15 residues. The CDR3 nucleotides read TGTGCCTGGAGTGTGGCACAGGGTTTTGGAAATGAGCAGTTCTTC. This codes for CAWSVAQGFGNEQFF.

This clone has more than one count but fewer than ten. This sequence joins TRBV2 and TRBJ1-5, with 8 bases matching TRBD1. The CDR3 is 14 amino acids. The V segment lost 4 bases and the J segment 6 bases; nucleotides outside the gene matches: 5. Germline CDR1 reads SNHLY; CDR2 reads FYNNEI. CDR3 sequence: CASSGGQGIQPQHF. The CDR3 nucleotides read TGTGCCAGCAGTGGAGGACAGGGTATTCAGCCCCAGCATTTT.

This clone was picked up a small number of times. The chain employs TRBV29-1 and TRBJ1-2; D call uncertain. Trimming took off 4 bases at V and 6 bases at J, with 6 bases between the two ends. Germline CDR1 reads SQVTM; CDR2 reads ANQGSEA. This CDR3 has 10 amino acids. CDR3 DNA sequence: TGCAGCGTTGGCCTAAATGGCTACACCTTC. This codes for CSVGLNGYTF.

The chain carries TRBV5-6 and TRBJ1-2, with D unresolved. V was cut by 0 bases and J by 1 base, with 7 bases left in between. From germline, CDR1 is SGHDT and CDR2 YYEEEE. The CDR3 consists of 14 residues. Here the CDR3 DNA reads TGTGCCAGCAGCTTGGATGCCGGTAACTATGGCTACACCTTC. As protein: CASSLDAGNYGYTF.

The rearrangement links TRBV9 to TRBJ1-2; D is unresolved. The germline V and J ends were trimmed by 4 bases and 8 bases, with 21 bases remaining between them. Germline-derived CDR1 and CDR2 are SGDLS and YYNGEE. CDR3 length equals 15 residues. CDR3 amino acids: CASSLSSGIPEGYTF. For the CDR3, the DNA is TGTGCCAGCAGCTTATCCTCCGGGATCCCCGAGGGCTACACCTTC.

The chain employs TRBV5-4 and TRBJ2-5, with 8 bases lining up with TRBD2. This CDR3 is built from 15 residues. V lost 4 bases, J lost 0 bases, and 5 bases stayed unmatched. CDR1 is SGHNT and CDR2 is YYREEE in the germline V gene (reference sequence). The CDR3 loop is CASSPRGGNQETQYF. The CDR3 bases are TGTGCCAGCAGCCCGCGCGGGGGGAACCAAGAGACCCAGTACTTC.